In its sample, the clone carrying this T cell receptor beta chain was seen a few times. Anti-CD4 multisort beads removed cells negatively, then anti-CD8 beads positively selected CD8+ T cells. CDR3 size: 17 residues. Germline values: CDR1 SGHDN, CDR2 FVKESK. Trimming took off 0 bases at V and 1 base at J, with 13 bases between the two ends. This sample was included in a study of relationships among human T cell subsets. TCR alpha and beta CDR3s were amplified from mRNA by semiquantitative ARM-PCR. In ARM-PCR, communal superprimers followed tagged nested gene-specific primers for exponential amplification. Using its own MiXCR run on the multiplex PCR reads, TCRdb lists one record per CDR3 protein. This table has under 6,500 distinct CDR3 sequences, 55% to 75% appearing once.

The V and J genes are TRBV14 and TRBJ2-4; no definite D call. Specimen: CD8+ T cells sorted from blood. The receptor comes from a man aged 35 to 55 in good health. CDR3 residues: CASSQEWDSTAKNIQYF. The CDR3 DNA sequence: TGTGCCAGCAGCCAAGAATGGGATTCTACCGCCAAAAACATTCAGTACTTC.